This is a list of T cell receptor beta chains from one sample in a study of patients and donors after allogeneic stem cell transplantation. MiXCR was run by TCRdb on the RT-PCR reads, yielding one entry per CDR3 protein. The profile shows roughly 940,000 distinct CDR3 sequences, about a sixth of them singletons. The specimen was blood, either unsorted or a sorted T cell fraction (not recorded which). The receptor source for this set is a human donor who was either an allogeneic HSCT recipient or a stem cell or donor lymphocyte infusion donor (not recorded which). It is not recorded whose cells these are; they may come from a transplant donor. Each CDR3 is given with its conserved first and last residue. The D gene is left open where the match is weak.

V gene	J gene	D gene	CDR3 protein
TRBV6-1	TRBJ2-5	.	CASSLSGFRETQYF
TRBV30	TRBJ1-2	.	CAWSVLGGRALGYTF
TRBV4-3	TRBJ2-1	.	CASSPRVVPNNEQFF
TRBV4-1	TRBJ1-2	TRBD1	CASSFRDREIDGYTF
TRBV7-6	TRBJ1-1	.	CASSLAMGSEAFF
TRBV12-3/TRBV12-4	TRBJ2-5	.	CASSLAHLGAQYF
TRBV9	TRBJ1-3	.	CASSVVEGRLSGNTIYF
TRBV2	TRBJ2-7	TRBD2	CASMLGLAGNYEQYF
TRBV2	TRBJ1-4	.	CASVQLAGHEKLFF
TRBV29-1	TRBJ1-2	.	CSVQSRYGYTF
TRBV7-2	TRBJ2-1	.	CASSRVGRADEQFF
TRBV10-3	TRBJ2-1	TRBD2	CAITGGGFAYNEQFF
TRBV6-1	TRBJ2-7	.	CASSNPGRRTYEQYF
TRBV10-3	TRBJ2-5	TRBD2	CAISESLAGVETQYF
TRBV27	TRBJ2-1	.	CASPPGSHYNEQFF
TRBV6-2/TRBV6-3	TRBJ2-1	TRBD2	CASSPGLAGLGNEQFF
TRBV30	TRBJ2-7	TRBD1	CAWAQGAGEQYF
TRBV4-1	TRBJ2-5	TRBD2	CASSHLQAGGVETQYF
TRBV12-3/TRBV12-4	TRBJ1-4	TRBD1	CASSFEQGAKTNEKLFF
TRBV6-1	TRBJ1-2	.	CASSEIRRNYGYTF
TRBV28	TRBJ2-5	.	CASSLFSTGRRETQYF
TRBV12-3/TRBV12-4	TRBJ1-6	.	CASSFGQFNSPLHF
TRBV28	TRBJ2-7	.	CASSFLGGEYEQYF
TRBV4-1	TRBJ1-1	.	CASSPSNMNTEAFF
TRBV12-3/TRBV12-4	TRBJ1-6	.	CASSLGGRDSPLHF
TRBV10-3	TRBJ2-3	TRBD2	CAISERTSFADTQYF
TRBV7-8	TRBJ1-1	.	CASSPITYMNTEAFF
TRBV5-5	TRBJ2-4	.	CASSLDWTGGLAKNIQYF
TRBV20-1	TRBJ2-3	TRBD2	CSAISLAGTDTQYF
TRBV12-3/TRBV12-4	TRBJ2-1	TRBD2	CASSRTSNEQFF
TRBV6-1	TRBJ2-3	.	CASRGTFPSTDTQYF
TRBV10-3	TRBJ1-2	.	CAISESSGLGYTF
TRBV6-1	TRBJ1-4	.	CASSELRTANEKLFF
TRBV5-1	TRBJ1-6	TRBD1	CASSPRGQGARSPLHF
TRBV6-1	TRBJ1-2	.	CASTNEGGYTF
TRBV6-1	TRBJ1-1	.	CASREEAGMATEAFF
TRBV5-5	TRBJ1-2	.	CASSLQLDGNYGYTF
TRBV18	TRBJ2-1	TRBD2	CASSASGGDNEQFF
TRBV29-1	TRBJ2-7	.	CSVVGQGGYEQYF
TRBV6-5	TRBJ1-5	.	CASSYSERQPQHF
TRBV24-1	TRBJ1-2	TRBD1	CATSDSSGTGGNYGYTF
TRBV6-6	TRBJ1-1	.	CASKHNEAFF
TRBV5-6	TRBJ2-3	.	CASSPGRRVSTDTQYF